Shown below are 16 T cell receptor beta chains from a single sample sequenced in a study of lymphopenia after photon versus proton radiotherapy. Some clones are missing from TCRdb's copy, which holds only in-frame ones; the method was immunoSEQ multiplex PCR. The table has 55,000 to 70,000 clones, around 87% seen once. The sample in question was peripheral blood, obtained from a patient treated with proton-based radiotherapy. The source of these receptors is a man at least 80 years old with esophageal cancer.

In this sample, this clone turned up once. V gene TRBV30 combines with J gene TRBJ1-2; D is unresolved. V lost 0 bases and J lost 5, with 13 bases in between. Germline V CDR1 and CDR2: GTSNPN, SVGIG (reference sequence). The CDR3 contains 14 residues. In nucleotides, the CDR3 is TGTGCCTGGAGTGTACTCCCCTCGGGATATGGCTACACCTTC. Its protein product is CAWSVLPSGYGYTF.

This clone was counted only a few times. The chain uses TRBV10-3 and TRBJ2-3; tentative D call: TRBD2 (6 bases). V was shortened by 2 bases and J by 2 bases, with 17 bases between the two germline ends. The germline V gene has CDR1 ENHRY and CDR2 SYGVKD. The CDR3 length is 17 residues. For the CDR3, the DNA is TGTGCCATCAGTGAGCTGCGGGGCCTCGGCCACACAGATACGCAGTATTTT. Residues: CAISELRGLGHTDTQYF.

This chain connects TRBV11-2 to TRBJ2-5; D gene ambiguous. The V gene lost 2 bases and the J gene lost 6 bases, with 13 bases spanning the gap. CDR1 and CDR2 (germline): SGHAT, FQNNGV. The CDR3 consists of 14 residues. The chain's CDR3 is CASSLSGSKKTQYF. CDR3 DNA sequence: TGTGCCAGCAGCTTATCCGGGTCGAAGAAGACCCAGTACTTC.

The chain is built from TRBV2 and TRBJ2-3, with D perhaps TRBD1 (5 bases). Trimming removed 6 bases at V and 2 bases at J, with 12 bases between. The germline V gene has CDR1 SNHLY and CDR2 FYNNEI. The CDR3 runs to 14 residues. CDR3: CASRTRANTDTQYF. The CDR3 nucleotides read TGTGCCAGCAGAACCAGGGCGAACACAGATACGCAGTATTTT.

The table lists this clone with a count of one. This chain joins TRBV2 and TRBJ1-2; TRBD1 agrees at 11 bases. This CDR3 contains 14 residues. Germline-derived CDR1 and CDR2 are SNHLY and FYNNEI. Trimming took 7 bases from V and 6 from J; bases not matched to a gene: 7. Written as DNA, the CDR3 is TGTGCCAGCACAGGACAGGGGGCCCCAAATGGCTACACCTTC. It encodes CASTGQGAPNGYTF. Combining the CDR3 with reference TRBV2 and TRBJ1-2 gives the whole variable domain EPEVTQTPSHQVTQMGQEVILRCVPISNHLYFYWYRQILGQKVEFLVSFYNNEISEKSEIFDDQFSVERPDGSNFTLKIRSTKLEDSAMYFCASTGQGAPNGYTFGSGTRLTVV.

In nucleotides, the CDR3 is TGTGCCAGCAGCCAAGTGGGATCGACAGGGAAGAACACTGAAGCTTTCTTT. Its translation: CASSQVGSTGKNTEAFF. The chain links TRBV4-2 to TRBJ1-1, with 7 nucleotides matching TRBD1. Losses at the gene ends were 1 base for V and 1 base for J; bases not matched to a gene: 9. From germline, CDR1 is LGHNA and CDR2 YNFKEQ. The length of the CDR3 is 17 residues.

The rearrangement joins TRBV11-2 to TRBJ1-3; 7 nucleotides agree with TRBD1. Germline V gene sequence: CDR1 SGHAT, CDR2 FQNNGV. The CDR3 has 16 amino acids. With V trimmed by 4 bases and J by 3 bases, 9 bases remained unmatched. For the CDR3, the DNA is TGTGCCAGCAGCTCCCATGTCGGGACAGTTGGAAACACCATATATTTT. As protein: CASSSHVGTVGNTIYF.

J is TRBJ2-1 and V is TRBV7-2, with 8 bases that match TRBD2. Germline-derived CDR1 and CDR2 are SGHTA and FQGNSA. This CDR3 comprises 15 residues. Trimming removed 3 bases from V and 7 bases from J; junction bases left unmatched: 8. CDR3 amino acids: CASSLRIAGKNEQFF. The DNA of the CDR3 is TGTGCCAGCAGCTTGAGGATAGCGGGAAAAAATGAGCAGTTCTTC.

The gene calls are TRBV18 and TRBJ2-5, with unresolved D. CDR3 length: 12 amino acids. Germline V lookup: CDR1 KGHSH, CDR2 LQKENI. V was trimmed by 3 bases and J by 2 bases, leaving 4 bases between them. CDR3 sequence reads: CASSPQQETQYF. CDR3 in DNA: TGTGCCAGCTCACCTCAGCAAGAGACCCAGTACTTC.

The chain joins TRBV5-1 to TRBJ2-7, with 7 positions matching TRBD1. There are 16 residues in the CDR3. After removal of 0 bases from V and 0 bases from J, the junction contained 6 bases not matched to a gene. Germline V CDR1 and CDR2: SGHRS, YFSETQ. The CDR3 DNA sequence: TGCGCCAGCAGCTTGGAGGGGGCAGAACACTCCTACGAGCAGTACTTC. It encodes CASSLEGAEHSYEQYF.

This chain connects TRBV7-2 to TRBJ2-7; no definite D call. This CDR3 has 13 amino acids. V was trimmed by 1 base and J by 5 bases, leaving 9 bases between them. The germline V gene encodes CDR1 SGHTA and CDR2 FQGNSA. The CDR3 DNA sequence: TGTGCCAGCAGCTTAGAGCTCGACGACGAGCAGTACTTC. Translating gives CASSLELDDEQYF. The whole variable domain, filled in from reference TRBV7-2 and TRBJ2-7, reads GAGVSQSPSNKVTEKGKDVELRCDPISGHTALYWYRQSLGQGLEFLIYFQGNSAPDKSGLPSDRFSAERTGGSVSTLTIQRTQQEDSAVYLCASSLELDDEQYFGPGTRLTVT.

This chain joins TRBV18 and TRBJ2-1, with D unclear. The germline CDR1 and CDR2 sequences are KGHSH and LQKENI. V was shortened by 3 bases and J by 4 bases, with 7 bases between the two germline ends. The CDR3 has 13 amino acids. CDR3 in amino acids: CASSPSYYNEQFF. As DNA, the CDR3 is TGTGCCAGCTCACCCAGTTATTACAATGAGCAGTTCTTC.

The rearrangement uses TRBV19 and TRBJ2-1, with a weak D call TRBD2 (6 bases). This CDR3 region has 13 residues. V was pared by 1 base and J by 9 bases, with 10 bases between. In germline, CDR1 is LNHDA, CDR2 SQIVND (reference sequence). As DNA, the CDR3 is TGTGCCAGTAGTATAGGGGCGGGACTTGAGCAGTTCTTC. This sequence encodes CASSIGAGLEQFF.

The chain carries TRBV7-9 and TRBJ2-3, with D hard to call. The CDR3 covers 17 residues. Trimming pared 3 bases from V and 1 base from J, leaving 17 bases between. Germline values: CDR1 SEHNR, CDR2 FQNEAQ (reference sequence). CDR3 nucleotides: TGTGCCAGCAGCTTCGTACGAGACATACGCGGCACAGATACGCAGTATTTT. This codes for CASSFVRDIRGTDTQYF. Supplemented by reference TRBV7-9 and TRBJ2-3, the full variable domain reads DTGVSQNPRHKITKRGQNVTFRCDPISEHNRLYWYRQTLGQGPEFLTYFQNEAQLEKSRLLSDRFSAERPKGSFSTLEIQRTEQGDSAMYLCASSFVRDIRGTDTQYFGPGTRLTVL.

The rearrangement joins TRBV7-6 to TRBJ1-1; the D is unclear. CDR1 SGHVS and CDR2 FNYEAQ come from the germline V gene. V was shortened by 5 bases and J by 0 bases, with 7 bases between the two germline ends. The CDR3 is 13 amino acids. CDR3 DNA sequence: TGTGCCAGCAGCCGGACTTTGAACACTGAAGCTTTCTTT. Its protein product is CASSRTLNTEAFF.

In its sample, this clone was seen a few times. The rearrangement links TRBV2 to TRBJ2-1, with D unresolved. The CDR3 consists of 14 residues. V was shortened by 2 bases and J by 4 bases, with 9 bases between the two germline ends. Per germline, CDR1 SNHLY and CDR2 FYNNEI. CDR3 residues: CASSEWVEYNEQFF. The CDR3 DNA reads TGTGCCAGCAGTGAATGGGTGGAATACAATGAGCAGTTCTTC.